Listed below are T cell receptor beta chains from one sample, sequenced in a study of circulating and synovial CD4+ cells in juvenile arthritis. TCRdb's table, derived via immunoSEQ multiplex PCR, lists solely in-frame clones and lacks some. In the table there are approximately 35,000 clones, about 96% of which are singletons. The sequenced sample consisted of CD4+ T cells from blood. The receptors were gathered from a human donor with juvenile idiopathic arthritis. Each CDR3 is given with its conserved first and last residue. D genes are given only for firm matches. Size tells how often a clone was seen (once, few, many) or the class of an expanded clone, and some rows leave it out.

d_call: TRBD1; clone_size: once; v_call: TRBV11-2; j_call: TRBJ2-7; cdr3_aa: CASGKIKGGTYEQYF; cdr3_nt: TGTGCCAGCGGCAAAATAAAAGGGGGCACCTACGAGCAGTACTTC
d_call: TRBD2; clone_size: .; v_call: TRBV6-1; j_call: TRBJ2-7; cdr3_aa: CASSGLAGAREQYF; cdr3_nt: TGTGCCAGCAGTGGACTAGCGGGGGCCAGAGAGCAGTACTTC
d_call: TRBD1; clone_size: .; v_call: TRBV30; j_call: TRBJ2-2; cdr3_aa: CAWTRLRDRVTGELFF; cdr3_nt: TGTGCCTGGACCAGACTCCGGGACAGGGTCACCGGGGAGCTGTTTTTT
d_call: .; clone_size: .; v_call: TRBV7-2; j_call: TRBJ1-1; cdr3_aa: CASSLATGRTEAFF; cdr3_nt: TGTGCCAGCAGCTTGGCAACAGGGAGAACTGAAGCTTTCTTT
d_call: TRBD1; clone_size: .; v_call: TRBV4-3; j_call: TRBJ2-1; cdr3_aa: CASSQVLTGSSYNEQFF; cdr3_nt: TGCGCCAGCAGCCAAGTCCTGACAGGGAGCTCCTACAATGAGCAGTTCTTC
d_call: .; clone_size: .; v_call: TRBV5-1; j_call: TRBJ2-3; cdr3_aa: CASSLGGQADTQYF; cdr3_nt: TGCGCCAGCAGCTTGGGGGGGCAGGCAGATACGCAGTATTTT
d_call: .; clone_size: .; v_call: TRBV19; j_call: TRBJ1-5; cdr3_aa: CASRRENSNQPQHF; cdr3_nt: TGTGCCAGTAGACGGGAAAATAGCAATCAGCCCCAGCATTTT
d_call: TRBD1; clone_size: .; v_call: TRBV6-5; j_call: TRBJ1-2; cdr3_aa: CASRTGTGYSYTF; cdr3_nt: TGTGCCAGCCGAACCGGGACAGGGTACTCCTACACCTTC
d_call: TRBD1; clone_size: .; v_call: TRBV27; j_call: TRBJ1-5; cdr3_aa: CASSLRTGDQPQHF; cdr3_nt: TGTGCCAGCAGTCTTCGGACAGGGGATCAGCCCCAGCATTTT
d_call: TRBD1; clone_size: .; v_call: TRBV6-1; j_call: TRBJ1-6; cdr3_aa: CASSGWDRSSYNSPLHF; cdr3_nt: TGTGCCAGCAGTGGGTGGGACAGAAGCTCCTATAATTCACCCCTCCACTTT
d_call: TRBD1; clone_size: .; v_call: TRBV7-2; j_call: TRBJ1-2; cdr3_aa: CASSSPGQGYGYTF; cdr3_nt: TGTGCCAGCAGCTCCCCGGGACAGGGTTATGGCTACACCTTC
d_call: TRBD1; clone_size: once; v_call: TRBV28; j_call: TRBJ2-3; cdr3_aa: CASSGTGGTDTQYF; cdr3_nt: TGTGCCAGCAGTGGGACAGGGGGCACAGATACGCAGTATTTT
d_call: TRBD2; clone_size: .; v_call: TRBV19; j_call: TRBJ2-7; cdr3_aa: CASSARVGRAYEQYF; cdr3_nt: TGTGCCAGTAGTGCCAGGGTGGGGAGGGCCTACGAGCAGTACTTC
d_call: TRBD2; clone_size: .; v_call: TRBV10-3; j_call: TRBJ2-7; cdr3_aa: CATTGRAGYEQYF; cdr3_nt: TGTGCCACCACGGGGAGGGCCGGGTACGAGCAGTACTTC
d_call: TRBD1; clone_size: .; v_call: TRBV27; j_call: TRBJ1-2; cdr3_aa: CASSSRTGYGYTF; cdr3_nt: TGTGCCAGCAGTTCCCGGACAGGTTATGGCTACACCTTC
d_call: .; clone_size: .; v_call: TRBV9; j_call: TRBJ2-6; cdr3_aa: CASSERGLAGANVLTF; cdr3_nt: TGTGCCAGCAGCGAACGTGGCCTGGCTGGGGCCAACGTCCTGACTTTC
d_call: TRBD2; clone_size: once; v_call: TRBV10-3; j_call: TRBJ2-5; cdr3_aa: CAISSSGAETQYF; cdr3_nt: TGTGCCATCAGCTCAAGCGGGGCAGAGACCCAGTACTTC
d_call: .; clone_size: .; v_call: TRBV7-2; j_call: TRBJ2-7; cdr3_aa: CASSLAGGGLEQYF; cdr3_nt: TGTGCCAGCAGCTTAGCGGGTGGAGGCTTAGAGCAGTACTTC
d_call: .; clone_size: .; v_call: TRBV18; j_call: TRBJ1-1; cdr3_aa: CASSPPAGPGAEAFF; cdr3_nt: TGTGCCAGCTCACCACCCGCAGGGCCGGGTGCTGAAGCTTTCTTT
d_call: TRBD1; clone_size: once; v_call: TRBV9; j_call: TRBJ2-1; cdr3_aa: CASSLTGGGTGRETEQFF; cdr3_nt: TGTGCCAGCAGCCTCACCGGAGGGGGGACAGGGCGTGAAACTGAGCAGTTCTTC
d_call: .; clone_size: .; v_call: TRBV10-3; j_call: TRBJ1-1; cdr3_aa: CAINQDSMNTEAFF; cdr3_nt: TGTGCCATCAACCAAGACAGCATGAACACTGAAGCTTTCTTT
d_call: .; clone_size: .; v_call: TRBV19; j_call: TRBJ2-3; cdr3_aa: CASTGGGVDTQYF; cdr3_nt: TGTGCCAGTACGGGAGGGGGCGTAGATACGCAGTATTTT
d_call: .; clone_size: .; v_call: TRBV28; j_call: TRBJ1-4; cdr3_aa: CASTRREKLFF; cdr3_nt: TGTGCCAGCACCCGCAGGGAAAAACTGTTTTTT
d_call: .; clone_size: .; v_call: TRBV5-1; j_call: TRBJ1-5; cdr3_aa: CASSPGNSNQPQHF; cdr3_nt: TGCGCCAGCAGCCCGGGGAATAGCAATCAGCCCCAGCATTTT
d_call: .; clone_size: .; v_call: TRBV4-3; j_call: TRBJ1-2; cdr3_aa: CASSQDLNRGLVSGYTF; cdr3_nt: TGCGCCAGCAGCCAAGATCTTAATAGGGGCCTTGTTAGCGGCTACACCTTC
d_call: TRBD1; clone_size: .; v_call: TRBV18; j_call: TRBJ2-5; cdr3_aa: CASSPQGQQETQYF; cdr3_nt: TGTGCCAGCTCACCACAGGGACAGCAAGAGACCCAGTACTTC
d_call: .; clone_size: .; v_call: TRBV28; j_call: TRBJ2-5; cdr3_aa: CASSLPFRGKETQYF; cdr3_nt: TGTGCCAGCAGTTTACCCTTCAGGGGAAAAGAGACCCAGTACTTC
d_call: TRBD2; clone_size: .; v_call: TRBV9; j_call: TRBJ2-5; cdr3_aa: CASSGPGGETQYF; cdr3_nt: TGTGCCAGCAGCGGCCCGGGGGGGGAGACCCAGTACTTC
d_call: .; clone_size: .; v_call: TRBV6-5; j_call: TRBJ1-1; cdr3_aa: CASLSTGTLWFFF; cdr3_nt: TGTGCCAGCCTTTCAACCGGGACACTTTGGTTTTTCTTT
d_call: TRBD1; clone_size: .; v_call: TRBV5-4; j_call: TRBJ1-6; cdr3_aa: CASSRGQGNSPLHF; cdr3_nt: TGTGCCAGCAGTCGCGGACAGGGGAATTCACCCCTCCACTTT
d_call: TRBD1; clone_size: .; v_call: TRBV7-9; j_call: TRBJ1-4; cdr3_aa: CASSYNRGRVNEKLFF; cdr3_nt: TGTGCCAGCAGCTACAACAGGGGGCGAGTAAATGAAAAACTGTTTTTT
d_call: .; clone_size: .; v_call: TRBV28; j_call: TRBJ2-5; cdr3_aa: CASSFPQETQYF; cdr3_nt: TGTGCCAGCAGTTTCCCTCAAGAGACCCAGTACTTC
d_call: .; clone_size: .; v_call: TRBV4-2; j_call: TRBJ1-1; cdr3_aa: CASSQDAQGNTEAFF; cdr3_nt: TGTGCCAGCAGCCAAGATGCTCAGGGGAACACTGAAGCTTTCTTT
d_call: TRBD2; clone_size: .; v_call: TRBV19; j_call: TRBJ2-3; cdr3_aa: CASRTSGGAGDTQYF; cdr3_nt: TGTGCCAGTAGGACTAGCGGGGGGGCTGGAGATACGCAGTATTTT
d_call: TRBD1; clone_size: once; v_call: TRBV19; j_call: TRBJ1-1; cdr3_aa: CASSIGTGVSWTEAFF; cdr3_nt: TGTGCCAGTAGTATCGGGACAGGGGTATCGTGGACTGAAGCTTTCTTT
d_call: .; clone_size: .; v_call: TRBV28; j_call: TRBJ1-2; cdr3_aa: CASSLSGNYGYTF; cdr3_nt: TGTGCCAGCAGTTTATCAGGGAACTATGGCTACACCTTC
d_call: TRBD1; clone_size: .; v_call: TRBV4-2; j_call: TRBJ2-7; cdr3_aa: CASSSGTGTYEQYF; cdr3_nt: TGTGCCAGCAGCTCCGGGACAGGGACCTACGAGCAGTACTTC
d_call: TRBD1; clone_size: .; v_call: TRBV28; j_call: TRBJ2-1; cdr3_aa: CASKGTGGHNEQFF; cdr3_nt: TGTGCCAGCAAGGGGACAGGAGGACACAATGAGCAGTTCTTC
d_call: TRBD1; clone_size: once; v_call: TRBV6-5; j_call: TRBJ1-2; cdr3_aa: CASSYPSGQGSYGYTF; cdr3_nt: TGTGCCAGCAGTTACCCCTCCGGACAGGGGTCCTATGGCTACACCTTC
d_call: .; clone_size: .; v_call: TRBV7-2; j_call: TRBJ2-3; cdr3_aa: CASSLQMGRGGTDTQYF; cdr3_nt: TGTGCCAGCAGCCTTCAGATGGGGCGCGGTGGGACAGATACGCAGTATTTT
d_call: TRBD2; clone_size: .; v_call: TRBV7-9; j_call: TRBJ2-1; cdr3_aa: CASSRDYGNEQFF; cdr3_nt: TGTGCCAGCAGCAGGGACTACGGGAATGAGCAGTTCTTC
d_call: .; clone_size: .; v_call: TRBV5-1; j_call: TRBJ1-6; cdr3_aa: CASSLVSAPTHSSYNSPLHF; cdr3_nt: TGCGCCAGCAGCTTGGTGTCGGCCCCGACCCACAGCTCCTATAATTCACCCCTCCACTTT
d_call: .; clone_size: .; v_call: TRBV28; j_call: TRBJ1-1; cdr3_aa: CASSPGGGFMNTEAFF; cdr3_nt: TGTGCCAGCAGTCCGGGGGGAGGATTCATGAACACTGAAGCTTTCTTT
d_call: .; clone_size: .; v_call: TRBV29-1; j_call: TRBJ1-1; cdr3_aa: CSVVGGGNTEAFF; cdr3_nt: TGCAGCGTTGTTGGTGGGGGCAACACTGAAGCTTTCTTT
d_call: .; clone_size: .; v_call: TRBV29-1; j_call: TRBJ1-3; cdr3_aa: CSVVTEGNTIYF; cdr3_nt: TGCAGCGTTGTTACAGAAGGAAACACCATATATTTT
d_call: TRBD1; clone_size: once; v_call: TRBV19; j_call: TRBJ1-4; cdr3_aa: CASSTRLTGGEEKLFF; cdr3_nt: TGTGCCAGTAGTACCCGCCTGACAGGGGGCGAAGAAAAACTGTTTTTT
d_call: .; clone_size: once; v_call: TRBV7-2; j_call: TRBJ1-2; cdr3_aa: CASSLGDIGSGYTF; cdr3_nt: TGTGCCAGCAGCTTAGGGGACATAGGCTCCGGCTACACCTTC
d_call: TRBD1; clone_size: .; v_call: TRBV6-1; j_call: TRBJ1-4; cdr3_aa: CASSSGQVNEKLFF; cdr3_nt: TGTGCCAGCAGTTCGGGACAGGTTAATGAAAAACTGTTTTTT
d_call: TRBD1; clone_size: once; v_call: TRBV10-2; j_call: TRBJ2-1; cdr3_aa: CASRGQGENNEQFF; cdr3_nt: TGCGCCAGCAGGGGACAGGGAGAGAACAATGAGCAGTTCTTC
d_call: .; clone_size: .; v_call: TRBV5-4; j_call: TRBJ2-7; cdr3_aa: CASSRDGAYEQYF; cdr3_nt: TGTGCCAGCAGCCGGGATGGGGCCTACGAGCAGTACTTC
d_call: .; clone_size: .; v_call: TRBV6-5; j_call: TRBJ1-1; cdr3_aa: CASSYSPIAGNTEAFF; cdr3_nt: TGTGCCAGCAGTTACTCCCCTATCGCGGGGAACACTGAAGCTTTCTTT
d_call: .; clone_size: .; v_call: TRBV14; j_call: TRBJ2-7; cdr3_aa: CASSIEQASEEQYF; cdr3_nt: TGTGCCAGCAGCATAGAACAGGCGTCCGAGGAGCAGTACTTC
d_call: TRBD1; clone_size: .; v_call: TRBV4-2; j_call: TRBJ2-5; cdr3_aa: CASSQGDRVETQYF; cdr3_nt: TGTGCCAGCAGCCAAGGGGACAGGGTAGAGACCCAGTACTTC
d_call: TRBD2; clone_size: .; v_call: TRBV11-2; j_call: TRBJ2-7; cdr3_aa: CASSALLAVSYEQYF; cdr3_nt: TGTGCCAGCAGCGCCCTCCTAGCGGTCTCCTACGAGCAGTACTTC
d_call: .; clone_size: .; v_call: TRBV14; j_call: TRBJ2-1; cdr3_aa: CASRLEGPYNEQFF; cdr3_nt: TGTGCCAGCAGATTGGAGGGCCCCTACAATGAGCAGTTCTTC
d_call: .; clone_size: .; v_call: TRBV18; j_call: TRBJ2-7; cdr3_aa: CASSPTPYEQYF; cdr3_nt: TGTGCCAGCTCACCTACACCCTACGAGCAGTACTTC
d_call: TRBD1; clone_size: .; v_call: TRBV14; j_call: TRBJ2-7; cdr3_aa: CASSQAQLSLTGTGGYEQYF; cdr3_nt: TGTGCCAGCAGCCAAGCCCAGCTAAGTTTAACCGGGACAGGGGGCTACGAGCAGTACTTC
d_call: .; clone_size: .; v_call: TRBV11-2; j_call: TRBJ1-2; cdr3_aa: CASSLWADTYGYTF; cdr3_nt: TGTGCCAGCAGCTTATGGGCGGACACCTATGGCTACACCTTC
d_call: .; clone_size: .; v_call: TRBV4-1; j_call: TRBJ1-2; cdr3_aa: CASSQGTVLGYTF; cdr3_nt: TGCGCCAGCAGCCAAGGTACGGTGTTGGGCTACACCTTC